This T cell receptor beta chain came from a study of cytomegalovirus exposure and HLA in healthy donors. Overall study results and limits: As confirmed in vitro, a few CMV-associated chains were specific for CMV antigens. Within an earlier analysis, most TCR beta V segments proved productive either about 87% or about 30% of the time.

Researchers ran the PCR with 60 Vbeta and 13 Jbeta primers. The protocol was immunoSEQ multiplex PCR, while the TCRdb copy is restricted to in-frame clones and leaves out a portion. Of approximately 97,000 clones in the sample, roughly 76% were seen once. With regard to this clone: Its cognate antigen is unknown.

This CDR3 has 11 residues. From germline, CDR1 is DFQATT and CDR2 SNEGSKA (reference sequence). V gave up 7 bases and J gave up 0 bases, with 5 bases separating them. The rearrangement links TRBV20-1 to TRBJ2-3; no definite D call. Sequencing was done on a sample of PBMCs. This TCR was sampled from a man aged 35 to 55 in good health and CMV-seronegative. The CDR3 loop is CSGGSTDTQYF. For the CDR3, the DNA is TGCAGTGGCGGTAGCACAGATACGCAGTATTTT.